These 31 T cell receptor beta chains were sequenced from one sample in a study of T cells after yellow fever vaccination. TCRdb itself ran the 5' RACE reads through MiXCR, one entry per CDR3 protein. The sample lists 300,000 to 400,000 distinct CDR3 sequences, roughly 9.4% seen once, with more than 15% in the top ten. Sequencing was performed on PBMCs, taken on the day of the first yellow fever vaccination. The receptors here all came from a man younger than 35 who received the YFV17D yellow fever vaccine.

In DNA, the CDR3 is TGCAGTGCTAGAGATCTGGGGCCGAATCAGCCCCAGCATTTT. It is translated as CSARDLGPNQPQHF. This chain links TRBV20-1 with TRBJ1-5; TRBD1 is a possible D gene (5 bases). Germline V CDR1 and CDR2: DFQATT, SNEGSKA (reference sequence). The V end lost 0 bases, the J end lost 4 bases, and 10 bases lay between the germline ends. CDR3 length equals 14 residues.

This clonotype has more than one count but fewer than ten. V is TRBV5-1 and J is TRBJ1-4; TRBD1 matches 10 bases. This CDR3 region has 17 residues. Per the germline V gene, CDR1 is SGHRS and CDR2 is YFSETQ. The trim removed 4 bases at V and 0 bases at J, leaving 6 bases unmatched. CDR3: CASSPGTGAATNEKLFF. In DNA, the CDR3 is TGCGCCAGCAGCCCCGGGACAGGGGCTGCAACTAATGAAAAACTGTTTTTT.

This clonotype has more than one count but fewer than ten. The J gene is TRBJ2-3, the V gene TRBV11-2; TRBD2 matches at 10 bases. Germline CDR1 SGHAT, CDR2 FQNNGV. This CDR3 is built from 20 residues. V was pared by 5 bases and J by 4 bases, with 21 bases of the junction left unmatched. CDR3 protein: CASSLFPGGASGGTPDTQYF. The CDR3, as DNA: TGTGCCAGCAGCCTCTTCCCGGGTGGGGCTAGCGGGGGAACACCAGATACGCAGTATTTT.

This chain connects TRBV19 to TRBJ1-2; TRBD1 is a possible D gene (6 bases). The CDR3 is made up of 13 amino acids. The V end was cut by 5 bases, the J end by 6 bases, with 13 bases between. CDR1 is LNHDA and CDR2 is SQIVND in the germline V gene (reference sequence). Here the CDR3 reads CASSGTNLNGYTF. CDR3 in DNA: TGTGCCAGTAGTGGGACAAACCTGAATGGCTACACCTTC. The full variable domain, in which reference TRBV19 and TRBJ1-2 provide the parts outside the CDR3, is DGGITQSPKYLFRKEGQNVTLSCEQNLNHDAMYWYRQDPGQGLRLIYYSQIVNDFQKGDIAEGYSVSREKKESFPLTVTSAQKNPTAFYLCASSGTNLNGYTFGSGTRLTVV.

This clonotype has a handful of counts. The chain couples TRBV18 to TRBJ2-5; 9 nucleotides agree with TRBD2. With 5 bases clipped from V and 5 bases from J, the junction kept 6 bases outside the gene matches. CDR1 and CDR2 from the germline V gene are KGHSH and LQKENI. The CDR3 runs to 14 residues. The CDR3 here is CASSEGLATETQYF. DNA for the CDR3: TGTGCCAGCTCAGAAGGACTAGCGACGGAGACCCAGTACTTC.

DNA of the CDR3: TGTGCCAGCAGCCAACGTGAGCGGGGGTCTTACAATGAGCAGTTCTTC. This codes for CASSQRERGSYNEQFF. J is TRBJ2-1 and V is TRBV4-2; TRBD2 agrees at 8 bases. CDR1 is LGHNA, CDR2 YNFKEQ, per germline. This CDR3 has 16 residues. V lost 2 bases to trimming and J lost 4 bases; unmatched junction nucleotides: 7.

The chain couples TRBV11-2 to TRBJ2-1; 8 bases line up with TRBD2. V lost 0 bases, J lost 2 bases, and 6 bases stayed unmatched. Germline V lookup: CDR1 SGHAT, CDR2 FQNNGV. The CDR3 length is 17 residues. Written as DNA, the CDR3 is TGTGCCAGCAGCTTAGAGTGGCGGGGGGCAACCTACAATGAGCAGTTCTTC. It specifies CASSLEWRGATYNEQFF.

The V and J genes are TRBV6-5 and TRBJ2-7; 8 nucleotides line up with TRBD1. Germline CDR1 MNHEY, CDR2 SVGAGI. The CDR3 has 13 amino acids. With V trimmed by 6 bases and J by 3 bases, 4 bases remained unmatched. CDR3 sequence (DNA): TGTGCCAGCAGAAGGACAGGGAACTACGAGCAGTACGTC. Its translation: CASRRTGNYEQYV.

This clonotype has just a few counts. V usage is TRBV6-5 and J usage is TRBJ1-1; 9 nucleotides agree with TRBD1. This CDR3 contains 13 residues. Trimming at V came to 2 bases and at J to 8 bases, leaving 3 bases not matched to a gene. Germline V CDR1 and CDR2: MNHEY, SVGAGI. The chain's CDR3 is CASSYGDRAEAFF. The CDR3 DNA follows: TGTGCCAGCAGTTACGGGGACAGGGCAGAAGCTTTCTTT.

This clonotype was seen a handful of times. This sequence joins TRBV11-2 and TRBJ2-1, with a tentative D call TRBD1 (6 bases). Germline CDR1 and CDR2: SGHAT and FQNNGV. Trimming left V 6 bases short and J 2 bases short, with 20 bases between. The CDR3 consists of 17 residues. The CDR3 spells CASRKPQGLSAYNEQFF. Written as DNA, the CDR3 is TGTGCCAGCAGAAAGCCCCAGGGGCTTAGCGCCTACAATGAGCAGTTCTTC.

V gene TRBV10-3 combines with J gene TRBJ1-5; 12 bases are shared with TRBD1. Germline V CDR1 and CDR2: ENHRY, SYGVKD. This CDR3 comprises 13 residues. As DNA, the CDR3 is TGTACCACCGGGGACAGGGGGCCAGGAGCCCAGCATTTT. This translates into CTTGDRGPGAQHF.

This clonotype was seen only a few times. This chain joins TRBV30 and TRBJ1-1, with D perhaps matching TRBD1 (5 bases). The CDR3 extends over 16 amino acids. Per germline, CDR1 GTSNPN and CDR2 SVGIG (reference sequence). The germline V and J ends were trimmed by 3 bases and 0 bases, with 17 bases remaining between them. The CDR3 DNA reads as TGTGCCTGGAGCGATCCAGACTCAGGGATGAACACTGAAGCTTTCTTT. This gives the protein CAWSDPDSGMNTEAFF.

The genes are TRBV20-1 and TRBJ2-1; 11 bases align to TRBD1. Germline V gives CDR1 DFQATT, CDR2 SNEGSKA (reference sequence). The CDR3 consists of 11 residues. This CDR3 reads CGTGGYNEQFF. The CDR3 DNA follows: TGCGGGACAGGGGGGTACAATGAGCAGTTCTTC.

The CDR3 DNA follows: TGTGCCTCGGCCCCGGGTAGCAATCAGCCCCAGCATTTT. This codes for CASAPGSNQPQHF. This sequence joins TRBV6-1 and TRBJ1-5; D is ambiguous. V lost 11 bases, J lost 0 bases, and 11 bases lay in between. There are 13 residues in the CDR3. The germline CDR1 and CDR2 sequences are MNHNS and SASEGT.

This chain joins TRBV19 and TRBJ1-2; D is perhaps TRBD1 (5 bases). The CDR3 totals 13 residues. V was clipped by 2 bases and J by 8 bases, with 12 bases between them. Germline assignment: CDR1 LNHDA and CDR2 SQIVND (reference sequence). Here the CDR3 DNA reads TGTGCCAGTAGTATATCAGGGAGAGCGGGCTACACCTTC. Translated, it gives CASSISGRAGYTF.

V and J are TRBV12-3 or TRBV12-4 and TRBJ1-2; D is undetermined. V was shortened by 6 bases and J by 6 bases, with 8 bases between the two germline ends. The CDR3 sequence is 11 residues long. The CDR3 DNA sequence: TGTGCCAGCAGGGCCCGGGATGGCTACACCTTC. Translation gives CASRARDGYTF.

J is TRBJ1-2 and V is TRBV4-3; D gene unclear. Germline CDR1 and CDR2: LGHNA and YSLEER. The length of the CDR3 is 15 residues. V was trimmed by 0 bases and J by 3 bases, leaving 11 bases between them. The CDR3 DNA is TGCGCCAGCAGCCAAGATCTTCGAATTGACTATGGCTACACCTTC. This codes for CASSQDLRIDYGYTF.

This clonotype was recorded once. This chain links TRBV4-3 with TRBJ1-1; maybe TRBD1 (5 bases). This CDR3 has 13 residues. Germline CDR1 is LGHNA and CDR2 is YSLEER. V shed 1 base and J shed 12 bases, with 15 bases lying between them. DNA of the CDR3: TGCGCCAGCAGCCAAGGAGCCGGGACTGGGACTTTCTTT. Encoded protein: CASSQGAGTGTFF.

This clonotype was counted only a few times. V and J are TRBV5-1 and TRBJ2-2; 9 positions agree with TRBD1. Germline V gene data show CDR1 as SGHRS and CDR2 as YFSETQ. The CDR3 sequence is 16 residues long. V was clipped by 2 bases and J by 4 bases; unmatched bases: 6. The CDR3 region is CASSFTGGEGTGELFF. Here the CDR3 DNA reads TGCGCCAGCAGCTTTACAGGGGGCGAAGGCACCGGGGAGCTGTTTTTT.

This clonotype was seen a few times. The rearrangement uses TRBV7-6 and TRBJ2-4; D might be TRBD1 (7 bases). CDR3 length: 14 residues. Germline V lookup: CDR1 SGHVS, CDR2 FNYEAQ. The V gene lost 5 bases and the J gene lost 8 bases, with 16 bases spanning the gap. This CDR3 reads CASSMTGWGDIQYF. DNA for the CDR3: TGTGCCAGCAGCATGACAGGGTGGGGGGACATTCAGTACTTC.

The chain has TRBV5-1 and TRBJ2-5, with D perhaps TRBD1 or TRBD2 (5 bases each). Per germline, CDR1 SGHRS and CDR2 YFSETQ. V lost 4 bases, J lost 8 bases, and 21 bases lay in between. This CDR3 is 15 amino acids long. The CDR3 bases are TGCGCCAGCAGCCCCCACCTAGGGACGAAGAGAACCCAGTACTTC. Translated, it gives CASSPHLGTKRTQYF. The complete variable domain, with remaining parts taken from reference TRBV5-1 and TRBJ2-5, reads KAGVTQTPRYLIKTRGQQVTLSCSPISGHRSVSWYQQTPGQGLQFLFEYFSETQRNKGNFPGRFSGRQFSNSRSEMNVSTLELGDSALYLCASSPHLGTKRTQYFGPGTRLLVL.

The chain has TRBV9 and TRBJ2-1, with 8 bases that match TRBD2. The CDR3 covers 14 residues. Germline-derived CDR1 and CDR2 are SGDLS and YYNGEE. The ends lost 6 bases at V and 5 bases at J; junction bases unmatched: 7. CDR3: CASTGGGAHNEQFF. CDR3 nucleotides: TGTGCCAGCACCGGGGGGGGGGCCCACAATGAGCAGTTCTTC. Full variable domain (remainder filled in from reference TRBV9 and TRBJ2-1): DSGVTQTPKHLITATGQRVTLRCSPRSGDLSVYWYQQSLDQGLQFLIQYYNGEERAKGNILERFSAQQFPDLHSELNLSSLELGDSALYFCASTGGGAHNEQFFGPGTRLTVL.

V usage is TRBV28 and J usage is TRBJ1-1; 7 bases are shared with TRBD1. The germline gives CDR1 MDHEN, CDR2 SYDVKM. The junction had 6 bases not matched to a gene; V was cut back by 2 bases and J by 3 bases. CDR3 length: 15 amino acids. CDR3 nucleotides: TGTGCCAGCAGTTTAAGGGGGCTGGTAGACACTGAAGCTTTCTTT. Residues: CASSLRGLVDTEAFF.

The V and J genes are TRBV9 and TRBJ2-2, with 7 bases lining up with TRBD2. J gave up 1 base and V 0 bases, and 6 bases lay outside the gene matches. Germline V CDR1 and CDR2: SGDLS, YYNGEE. The CDR3 covers 17 residues. CDR3 sequence (DNA): TGTGCCAGCAGCGTAGGGGGTCTAGCGGTGAACACCGGGGAGCTGTTTTTT. Its translation: CASSVGGLAVNTGELFF. The whole variable domain, remainder taken from reference TRBV9 and TRBJ2-2, is DSGVTQTPKHLITATGQRVTLRCSPRSGDLSVYWYQQSLDQGLQFLIQYYNGEERAKGNILERFSAQQFPDLHSELNLSSLELGDSALYFCASSVGGLAVNTGELFFGEGSRLTVL.

This clonotype was counted ten times or more. The rearrangement joins TRBV6-6 to TRBJ1-2; TRBD1 might be the D (5 bases). CDR3 size: 13 residues. Trimming cost V 6 bases and J 2 bases, with 10 bases left between them. Germline V lookup: CDR1 MNHNY, CDR2 SVGAGI (reference sequence). In DNA, the CDR3 is TGTGCCAGCAGGGGAGGGGAAAACTATGGCTACACCTTC. This sequence encodes CASRGGENYGYTF.

This clonotype was observed a few times. The chain links TRBV12-3 or TRBV12-4 to TRBJ1-4; a weak D match, TRBD1 (6 bases). CDR3 length: 15 residues. V was cut by 1 base and J by 7 bases, with 13 bases left in between. The CDR3, as DNA: TGTGCCAGCAGTTTAGGTGGGACAATGAGTGAAAAACTGTTTTTT. Translated: CASSLGGTMSEKLFF.

As to this clonotype: The CDR3 end shows no conserved phenylalanine or tryptophan, and so a read error is likely. In nucleotides, the CDR3 is TGTGCCAGCAGCCAAGCTAAGGGTAGTGAGCAGTTCTCC. Translated: CASSQAKGSEQFS. The chain joins TRBV4-2 to TRBJ2-1, with D unclear. The V gene's germline CDR1 is LGHNA and CDR2 YNFKEQ. With 1 base removed from V and 9 bases from J, the gap between germline ends came to 10 bases. This CDR3 contains 13 residues.

This clonotype was detected only a few times. The J gene is TRBJ2-1, the V gene TRBV30; a weak D match, TRBD1 (5 bases). The germline V gene encodes CDR1 GTSNPN and CDR2 SVGIG (reference sequence). V lost 2 bases, J lost 2 bases, and 13 bases lay in between. This CDR3 spans 15 amino acids. For the CDR3, the DNA is TGTGCCTGGAGTCAGGGTACCCACACCTACAATGAGCAGTTCTTC. Translation: CAWSQGTHTYNEQFF.

The chain uses TRBV5-6 and TRBJ2-5; 13 nucleotides line up with TRBD2. The CDR3 is 14 residues long. CDR1 and CDR2 (germline): SGHDT, YYEEEE. V shed 4 bases, J shed 4 bases, and the junction held 1 base outside the gene matches. The DNA for the CDR3 is TGTGCCAGCAGCGGGACTAGCGGGGTAGAGACCCAGTACTTC. Its protein is CASSGTSGVETQYF.

V is TRBV5-1 and J is TRBJ2-5; tentative D call: TRBD1 (6 bases). V was trimmed by 4 bases and J by 2 bases, leaving 15 bases between them. This CDR3 contains 15 residues. Germline-derived CDR1 and CDR2 are SGHRS and YFSETQ. In nucleotides, the CDR3 is TGCGCCAGCAGCCGACTCATGACAGGACAAGAGACCCAGTACTTC. It translates to CASSRLMTGQETQYF.

The rearrangement links TRBV12-3 or TRBV12-4 to TRBJ1-2; D uncertain. The CDR3 loop spans 14 amino acids. Deletions cut 5 bases from V and 6 bases from J, with 16 bases between. The CDR3 protein is CASSPGPPGDGYTF. The CDR3 bases are TGTGCCAGCAGTCCCGGACCTCCCGGGGATGGCTACACCTTC.